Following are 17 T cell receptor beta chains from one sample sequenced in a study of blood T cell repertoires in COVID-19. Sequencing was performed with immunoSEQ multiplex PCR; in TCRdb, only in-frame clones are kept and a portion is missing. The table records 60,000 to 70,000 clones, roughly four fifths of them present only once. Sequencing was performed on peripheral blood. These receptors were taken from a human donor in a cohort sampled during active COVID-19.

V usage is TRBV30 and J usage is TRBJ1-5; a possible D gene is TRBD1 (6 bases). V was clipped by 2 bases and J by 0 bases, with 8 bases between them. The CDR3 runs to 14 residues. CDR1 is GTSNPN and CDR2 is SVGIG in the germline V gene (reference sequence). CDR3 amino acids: CAWSQGFSNQPQHF. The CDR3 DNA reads TGTGCCTGGAGTCAGGGGTTTAGCAATCAGCCCCAGCATTTT.

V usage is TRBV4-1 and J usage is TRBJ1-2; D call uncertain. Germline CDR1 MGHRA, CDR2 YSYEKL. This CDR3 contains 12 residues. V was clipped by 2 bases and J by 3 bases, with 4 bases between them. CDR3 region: CASSQPDYGYTF. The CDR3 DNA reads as TGCGCCAGCAGCCAACCGGACTATGGCTACACCTTC.

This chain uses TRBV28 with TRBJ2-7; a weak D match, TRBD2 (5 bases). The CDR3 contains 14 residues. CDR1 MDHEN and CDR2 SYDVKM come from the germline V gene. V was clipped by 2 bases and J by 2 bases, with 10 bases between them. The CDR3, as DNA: TGTGCCAGCAGTTTAGGAGGCCTTACCTACGAGCAGTACTTC. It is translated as CASSLGGLTYEQYF.

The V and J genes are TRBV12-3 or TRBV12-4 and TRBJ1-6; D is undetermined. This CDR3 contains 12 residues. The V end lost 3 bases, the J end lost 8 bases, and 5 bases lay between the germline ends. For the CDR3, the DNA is TGTGCCAGCAGTTTCGAGCATTCACCCCTCCACTTT. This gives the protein CASSFEHSPLHF.

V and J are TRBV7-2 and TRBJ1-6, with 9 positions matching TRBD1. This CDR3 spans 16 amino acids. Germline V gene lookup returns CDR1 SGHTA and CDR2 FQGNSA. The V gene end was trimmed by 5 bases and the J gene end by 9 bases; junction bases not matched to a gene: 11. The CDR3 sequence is CASSIQGQGSRSPLHF. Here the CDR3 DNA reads TGTGCCAGCAGCATACAAGGACAGGGGTCTCGTTCACCCCTCCACTTT.

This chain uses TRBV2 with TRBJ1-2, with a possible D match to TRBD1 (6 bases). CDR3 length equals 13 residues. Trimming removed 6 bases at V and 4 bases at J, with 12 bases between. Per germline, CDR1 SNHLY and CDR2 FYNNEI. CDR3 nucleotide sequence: TGTGCCAGCAGACAGGGTTACCGCTATGGCTACACCTTC. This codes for CASRQGYRYGYTF.

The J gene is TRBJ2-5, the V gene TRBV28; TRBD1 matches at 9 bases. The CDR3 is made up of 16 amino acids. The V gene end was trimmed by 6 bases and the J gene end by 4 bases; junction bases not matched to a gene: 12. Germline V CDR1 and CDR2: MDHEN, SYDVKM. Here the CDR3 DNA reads TGTGCCAGCAGACCTACTAACAGGGGGCCTGGAGAGACCCAGTACTTC. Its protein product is CASRPTNRGPGETQYF.

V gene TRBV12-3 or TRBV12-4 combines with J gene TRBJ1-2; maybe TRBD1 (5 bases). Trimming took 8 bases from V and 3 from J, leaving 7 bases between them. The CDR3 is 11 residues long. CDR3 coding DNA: TGTGCCAGCCGGGGGTACTATGGCTACACCTTC. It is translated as CASRGYYGYTF.

CDR3 amino acids: CASSLEGAYTDTEAFF. The CDR3 nucleotides are TGTGCCAGCAGCTTGGAGGGGGCGTATACGGACACTGAAGCTTTCTTT. This sequence joins TRBV5-4 and TRBJ1-1; TRBD1 aligns across 7 bases. The CDR3 spans 16 residues. The germline V gene has CDR1 SGHNT and CDR2 YYREEE (reference sequence). V lost 0 bases, J lost 3 bases, and 8 bases stayed unmatched.

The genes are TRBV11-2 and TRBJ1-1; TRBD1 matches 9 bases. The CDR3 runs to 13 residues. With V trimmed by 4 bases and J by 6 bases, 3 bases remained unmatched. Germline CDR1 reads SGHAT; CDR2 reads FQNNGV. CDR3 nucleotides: TGTGCCAGCAGCTCAAACAGGGGGCCTGAAGCTTTCTTT. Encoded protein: CASSSNRGPEAFF.

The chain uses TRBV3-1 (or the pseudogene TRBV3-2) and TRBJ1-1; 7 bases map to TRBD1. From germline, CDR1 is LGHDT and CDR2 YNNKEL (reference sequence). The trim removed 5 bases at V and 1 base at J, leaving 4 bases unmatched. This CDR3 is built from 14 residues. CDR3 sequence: CASSWGQPNTEAFF. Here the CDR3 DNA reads TGTGCCAGCAGCTGGGGACAGCCGAACACTGAAGCTTTCTTT.

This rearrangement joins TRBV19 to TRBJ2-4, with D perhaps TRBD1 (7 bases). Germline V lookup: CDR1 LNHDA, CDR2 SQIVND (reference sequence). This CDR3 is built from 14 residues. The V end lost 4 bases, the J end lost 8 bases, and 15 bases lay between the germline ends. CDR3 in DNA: TGTGCCAGTAGTACCAGGGGGGCGCGGGACATTCAGTACTTC. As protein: CASSTRGARDIQYF.

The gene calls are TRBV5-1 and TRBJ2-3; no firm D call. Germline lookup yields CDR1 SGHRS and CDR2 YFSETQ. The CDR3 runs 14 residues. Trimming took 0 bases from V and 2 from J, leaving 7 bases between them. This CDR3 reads CASSLDSNTDTQYF. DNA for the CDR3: TGCGCCAGCAGCTTGGACAGTAACACAGATACGCAGTATTTT.

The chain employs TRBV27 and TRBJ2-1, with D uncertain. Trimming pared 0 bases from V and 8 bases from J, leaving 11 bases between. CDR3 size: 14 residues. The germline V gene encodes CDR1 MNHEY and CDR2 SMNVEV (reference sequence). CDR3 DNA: TGTGCCAGCAGTTTATCGTTTATTTTTGATGAGCAGTTCTTC. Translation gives CASSLSFIFDEQFF.

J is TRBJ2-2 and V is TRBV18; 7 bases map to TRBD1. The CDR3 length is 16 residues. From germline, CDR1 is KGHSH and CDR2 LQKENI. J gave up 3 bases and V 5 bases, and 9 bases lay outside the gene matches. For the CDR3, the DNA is TGTGCCAGCTCAGCAAGGGACAGTACCTACACCGGGGAGCTGTTTTTT. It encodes CASSARDSTYTGELFF.

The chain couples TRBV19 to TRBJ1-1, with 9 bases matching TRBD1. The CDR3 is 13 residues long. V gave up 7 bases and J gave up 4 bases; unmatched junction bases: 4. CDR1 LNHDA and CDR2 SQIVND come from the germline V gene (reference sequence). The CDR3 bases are TGTGCCAGTACGGACAGGGGTGCCACTGAAGCTTTCTTT. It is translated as CASTDRGATEAFF.

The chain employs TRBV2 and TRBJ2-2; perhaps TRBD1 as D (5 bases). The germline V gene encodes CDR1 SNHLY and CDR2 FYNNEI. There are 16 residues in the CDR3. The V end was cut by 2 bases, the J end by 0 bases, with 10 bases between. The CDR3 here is CASSELWTPNTGELFF. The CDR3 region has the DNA TGTGCCAGCAGTGAATTATGGACACCGAACACCGGGGAGCTGTTTTTT.